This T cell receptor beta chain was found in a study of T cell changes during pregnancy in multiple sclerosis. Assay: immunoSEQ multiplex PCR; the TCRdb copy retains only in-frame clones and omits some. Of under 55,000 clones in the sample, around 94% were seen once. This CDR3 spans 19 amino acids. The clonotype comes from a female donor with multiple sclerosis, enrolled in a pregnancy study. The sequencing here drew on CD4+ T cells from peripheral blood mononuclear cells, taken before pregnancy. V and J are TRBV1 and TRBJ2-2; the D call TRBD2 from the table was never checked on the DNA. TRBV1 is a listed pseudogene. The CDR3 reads CTSSQRLAGGPVNTGELFF. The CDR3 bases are TGCACCAGCAGCCAGAGGCTAGCGGGAGGGCCGGTGAACACCGGGGAGCTGTTTTTT.